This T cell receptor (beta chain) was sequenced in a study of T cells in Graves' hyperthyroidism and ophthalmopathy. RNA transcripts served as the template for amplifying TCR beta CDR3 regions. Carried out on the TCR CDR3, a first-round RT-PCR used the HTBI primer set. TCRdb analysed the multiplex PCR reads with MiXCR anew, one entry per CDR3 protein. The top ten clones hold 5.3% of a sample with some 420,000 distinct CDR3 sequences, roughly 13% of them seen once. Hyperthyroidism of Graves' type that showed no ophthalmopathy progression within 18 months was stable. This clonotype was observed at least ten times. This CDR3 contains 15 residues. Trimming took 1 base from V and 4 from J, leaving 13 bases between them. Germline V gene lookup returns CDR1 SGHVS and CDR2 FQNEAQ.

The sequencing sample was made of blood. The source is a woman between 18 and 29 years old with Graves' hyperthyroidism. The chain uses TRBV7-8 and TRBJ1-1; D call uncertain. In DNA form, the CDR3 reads TGTGCCAGCAGCTTAGACGCAGATCTGGGCACTGAAGCTTTCTTT. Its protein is CASSLDADLGTEAFF.